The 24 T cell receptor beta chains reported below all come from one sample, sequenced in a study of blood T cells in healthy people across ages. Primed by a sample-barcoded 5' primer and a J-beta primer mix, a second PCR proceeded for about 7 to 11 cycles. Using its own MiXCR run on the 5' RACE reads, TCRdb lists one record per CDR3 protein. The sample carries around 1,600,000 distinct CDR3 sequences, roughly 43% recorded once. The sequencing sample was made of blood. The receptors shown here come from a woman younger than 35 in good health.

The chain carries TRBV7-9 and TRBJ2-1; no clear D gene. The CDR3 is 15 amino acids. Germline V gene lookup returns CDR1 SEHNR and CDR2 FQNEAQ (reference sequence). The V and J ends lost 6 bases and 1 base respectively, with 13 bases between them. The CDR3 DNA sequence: TGTGCCAGCAGTTGGTCCGTTGGATCCTACAATGAGCAGTTCTTC. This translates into CASSWSVGSYNEQFF.

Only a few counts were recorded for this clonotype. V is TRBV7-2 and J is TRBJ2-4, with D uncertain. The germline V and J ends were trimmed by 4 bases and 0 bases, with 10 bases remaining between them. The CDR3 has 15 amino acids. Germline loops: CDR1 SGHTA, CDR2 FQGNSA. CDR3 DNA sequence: TGTGCCAGCAGCTATCAGGCCCCAGCCAAAAACATTCAGTACTTC. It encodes CASSYQAPAKNIQYF.

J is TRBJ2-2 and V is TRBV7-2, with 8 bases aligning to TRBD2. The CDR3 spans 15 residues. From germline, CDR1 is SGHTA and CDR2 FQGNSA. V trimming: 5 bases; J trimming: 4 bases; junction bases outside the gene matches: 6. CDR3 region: CASSRGTSITGELFF. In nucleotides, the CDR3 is TGTGCCAGCAGCAGGGGGACTAGTATCACCGGGGAGCTGTTTTTT.

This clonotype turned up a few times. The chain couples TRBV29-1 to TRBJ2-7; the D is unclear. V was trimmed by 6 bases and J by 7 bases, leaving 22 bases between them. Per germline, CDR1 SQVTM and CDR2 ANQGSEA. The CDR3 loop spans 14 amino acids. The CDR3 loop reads CSVLWAASNNEQYF. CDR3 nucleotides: TGCAGCGTCCTTTGGGCAGCGAGTAACAATGAGCAGTACTTC.

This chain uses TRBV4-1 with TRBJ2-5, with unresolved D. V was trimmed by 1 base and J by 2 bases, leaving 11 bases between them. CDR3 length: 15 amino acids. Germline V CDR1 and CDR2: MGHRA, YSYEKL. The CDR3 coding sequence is TGCGCCAGCAGCCAAGTCGGTATAGCACAAGAGACCCAGTACTTC. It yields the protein CASSQVGIAQETQYF.

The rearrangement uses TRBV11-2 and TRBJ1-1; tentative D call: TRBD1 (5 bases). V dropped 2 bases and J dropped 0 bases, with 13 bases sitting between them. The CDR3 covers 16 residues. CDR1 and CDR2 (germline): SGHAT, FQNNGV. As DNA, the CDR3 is TGTGCCAGCAGCTTATTCTTCAGACAGCTGAACACTGAAGCTTTCTTT. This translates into CASSLFFRQLNTEAFF.

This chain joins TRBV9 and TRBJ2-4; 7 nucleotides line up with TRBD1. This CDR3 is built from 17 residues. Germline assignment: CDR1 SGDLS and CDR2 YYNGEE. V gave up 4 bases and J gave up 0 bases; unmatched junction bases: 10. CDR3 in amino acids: CASSPNWDRVAKNIQYF. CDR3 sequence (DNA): TGTGCCAGCAGCCCCAACTGGGACAGAGTAGCCAAAAACATTCAGTACTTC.

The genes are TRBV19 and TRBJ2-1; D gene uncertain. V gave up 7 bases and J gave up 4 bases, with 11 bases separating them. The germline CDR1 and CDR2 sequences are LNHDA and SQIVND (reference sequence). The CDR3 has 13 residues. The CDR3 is CASTNGLYNEQFF. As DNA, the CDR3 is TGTGCCAGTACTAACGGGCTATACAATGAGCAGTTCTTC.

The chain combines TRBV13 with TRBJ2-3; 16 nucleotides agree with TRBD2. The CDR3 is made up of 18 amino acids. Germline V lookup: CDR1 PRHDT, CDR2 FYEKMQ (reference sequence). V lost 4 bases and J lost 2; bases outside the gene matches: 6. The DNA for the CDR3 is TGTGCCAGCAGCTCTCCGGGACTAGCGGGGGGGAACACAGATACGCAGTATTTT. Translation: CASSSPGLAGGNTDTQYF.

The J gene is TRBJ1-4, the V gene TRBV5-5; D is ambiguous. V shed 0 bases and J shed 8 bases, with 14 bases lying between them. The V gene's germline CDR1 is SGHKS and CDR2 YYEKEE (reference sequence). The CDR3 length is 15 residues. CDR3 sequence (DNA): TGTGCCAGCAGCTTGGGGGTAGGGCGTTACGAAAAACTGTTTTTT. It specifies CASSLGVGRYEKLFF. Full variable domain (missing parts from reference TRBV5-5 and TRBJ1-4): DAGVTQSPTHLIKTRGQQVTLRCSPISGHKSVSWYQQVLGQGPQFIFQYYEKEERGRGNFPDRFSARQFPNYSSELNVNALLLGDSALYLCASSLGVGRYEKLFFGSGTQLSVL.

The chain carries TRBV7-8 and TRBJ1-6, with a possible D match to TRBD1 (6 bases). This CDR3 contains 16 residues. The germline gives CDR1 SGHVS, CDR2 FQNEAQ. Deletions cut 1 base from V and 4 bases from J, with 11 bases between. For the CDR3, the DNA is TGTGCCAGCAGCTTAGGGACAGTCGATTATAATTCACCCCTCCACTTT. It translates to CASSLGTVDYNSPLHF.

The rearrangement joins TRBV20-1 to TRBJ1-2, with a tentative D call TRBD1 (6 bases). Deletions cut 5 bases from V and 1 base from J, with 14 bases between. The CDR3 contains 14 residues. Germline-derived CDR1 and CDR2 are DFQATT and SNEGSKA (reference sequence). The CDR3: CSAPDSLHNYGYTF. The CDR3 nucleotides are TGCAGTGCTCCGGACAGTCTACATAACTATGGCTACACCTTC.

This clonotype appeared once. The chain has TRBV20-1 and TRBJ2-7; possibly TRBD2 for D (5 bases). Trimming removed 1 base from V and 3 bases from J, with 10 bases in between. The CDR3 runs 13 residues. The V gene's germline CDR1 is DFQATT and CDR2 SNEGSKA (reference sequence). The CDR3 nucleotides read TGCAGTGCTAGAGCTATCGGGAACTACGAGCAGTACTTC. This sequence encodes CSARAIGNYEQYF.

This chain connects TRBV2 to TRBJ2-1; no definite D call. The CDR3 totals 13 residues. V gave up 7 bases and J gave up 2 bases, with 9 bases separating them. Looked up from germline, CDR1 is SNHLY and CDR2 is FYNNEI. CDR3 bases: TGTGCCAGCAACCTCTTCCCCTACAATGAGCAGTTCTTC. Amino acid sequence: CASNLFPYNEQFF.

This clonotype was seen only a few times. The CDR3 nucleotides are TGTGCCAGCAGTATCGGACAGGGTGCAGGGGAGCTGTTTTTT. Encoded protein: CASSIGQGAGELFF. The chain combines TRBV6-2 or TRBV6-3 with TRBJ2-2; 8 nucleotides match TRBD1. Germline V CDR1 and CDR2: MNHEY, SVGEGT. J gave up 8 bases and V 5 bases, and 7 bases lay outside the gene matches. The CDR3 length is 14 residues.

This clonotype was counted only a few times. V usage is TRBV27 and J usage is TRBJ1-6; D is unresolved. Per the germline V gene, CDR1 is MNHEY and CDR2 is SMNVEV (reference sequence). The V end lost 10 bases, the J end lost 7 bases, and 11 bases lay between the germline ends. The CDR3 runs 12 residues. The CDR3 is CATRGRNSPLHF. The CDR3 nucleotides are TGTGCCACCCGGGGAAGGAATTCACCCCTCCACTTT.

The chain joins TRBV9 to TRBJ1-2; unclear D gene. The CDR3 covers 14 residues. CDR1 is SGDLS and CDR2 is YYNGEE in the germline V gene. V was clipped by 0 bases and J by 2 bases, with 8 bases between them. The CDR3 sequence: CASSVVDGNYGYTF. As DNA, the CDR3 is TGTGCCAGCAGCGTAGTGGACGGGAACTATGGCTACACCTTC.

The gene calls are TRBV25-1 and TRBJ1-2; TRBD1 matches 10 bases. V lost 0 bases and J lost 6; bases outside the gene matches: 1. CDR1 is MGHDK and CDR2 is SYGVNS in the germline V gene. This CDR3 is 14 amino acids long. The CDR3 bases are TGTGCCAGCAGTGAATATGGGACAGGGGATGGCTACACCTTC. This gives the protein CASSEYGTGDGYTF.

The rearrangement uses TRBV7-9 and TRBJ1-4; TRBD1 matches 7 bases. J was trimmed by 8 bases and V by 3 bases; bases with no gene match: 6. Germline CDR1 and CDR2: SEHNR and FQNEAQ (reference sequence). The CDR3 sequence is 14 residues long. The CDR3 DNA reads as TGTGCCAGCAGCTTTGCGACAGGGTGGGAAAAACTGTTTTTT. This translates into CASSFATGWEKLFF.

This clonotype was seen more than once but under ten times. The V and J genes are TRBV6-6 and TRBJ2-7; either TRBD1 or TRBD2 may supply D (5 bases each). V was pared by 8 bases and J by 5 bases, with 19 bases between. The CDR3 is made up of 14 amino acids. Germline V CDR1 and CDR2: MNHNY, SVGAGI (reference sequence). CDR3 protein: CASLRGQGFHEQYF. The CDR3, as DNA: TGTGCCAGCCTTCGGGGCCAGGGCTTCCACGAGCAGTACTTC.

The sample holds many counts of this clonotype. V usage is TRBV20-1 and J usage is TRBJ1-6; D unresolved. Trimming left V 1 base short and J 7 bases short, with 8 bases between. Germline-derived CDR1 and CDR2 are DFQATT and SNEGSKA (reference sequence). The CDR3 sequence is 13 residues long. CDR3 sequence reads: CSARVYANSPLHF. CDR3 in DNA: TGCAGTGCTAGAGTTTATGCCAATTCACCCCTCCACTTT.

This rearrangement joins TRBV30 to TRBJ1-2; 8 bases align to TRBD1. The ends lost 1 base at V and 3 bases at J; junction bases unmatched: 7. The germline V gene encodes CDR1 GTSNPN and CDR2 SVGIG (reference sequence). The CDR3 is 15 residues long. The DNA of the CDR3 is TGTGCCTGGAGTGGACCGGGACAGGACTACTATGGCTACACCTTC. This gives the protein CAWSGPGQDYYGYTF.

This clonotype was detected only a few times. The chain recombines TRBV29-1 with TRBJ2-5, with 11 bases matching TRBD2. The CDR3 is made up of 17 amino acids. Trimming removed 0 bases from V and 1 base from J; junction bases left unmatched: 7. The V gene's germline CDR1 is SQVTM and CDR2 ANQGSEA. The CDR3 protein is CSVEDLHGTSGQETQYF. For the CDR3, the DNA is TGCAGCGTTGAAGATCTTCATGGGACTAGCGGCCAAGAGACCCAGTACTTC. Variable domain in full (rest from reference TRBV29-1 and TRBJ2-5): SAVISQKPSRDICQRGTSLTIQCQVDSQVTMMFWYRQQPGQSLTLIATANQGSEATYESGFVIDKFPISRPNLTFSTLTVSNMSPEDSSIYLCSVEDLHGTSGQETQYFGPGTRLLVL.

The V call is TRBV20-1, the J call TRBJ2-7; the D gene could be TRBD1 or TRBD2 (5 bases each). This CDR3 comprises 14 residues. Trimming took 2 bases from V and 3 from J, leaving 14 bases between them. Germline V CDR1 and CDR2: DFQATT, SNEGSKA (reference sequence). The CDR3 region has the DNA TGCAGTGCTAGACGTTGGGGGTCCGACTACGAGCAGTACTTC. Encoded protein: CSARRWGSDYEQYF.